This TCR beta chain was recorded in a study of blood T cell repertoires in COVID-19. Study-level background: Samples of COVID-19 (acute and convalescent) were obtained from the United States, Italy and Spain.

In the original workflow: It was from reference gene primer amplification that nucleated cell counts were estimated. Only in-frame clones appear in the TCRdb table, and some are missing; sequencing was by immunoSEQ multiplex PCR. That table furnishes V, J and clone size, whereas the DNA furnished D and trimming. Counted here are tens of thousands of clones, roughly 86% occurring once; the ten biggest clones make up 7.4%. CDR3 length: 13 residues. Germline V CDR1 and CDR2: KGHDR, SFDVKD. V was pared by 3 bases and J by 11 bases, with 4 bases of the junction left unmatched. The V gene is TRBV24-1, the J gene TRBJ2-1, with TRBD1 matching 9 bases. This clonotype was obtained from a human donor with acute or convalescent COVID-19. The donor label of this sample is uncertain. The sequenced sample consisted of peripheral blood. CDR3 DNA sequence: TGTGCCACCAGTGATGGGACAGGGAAGAAGCAGTTCTTC. It specifies CATSDGTGKKQFF.